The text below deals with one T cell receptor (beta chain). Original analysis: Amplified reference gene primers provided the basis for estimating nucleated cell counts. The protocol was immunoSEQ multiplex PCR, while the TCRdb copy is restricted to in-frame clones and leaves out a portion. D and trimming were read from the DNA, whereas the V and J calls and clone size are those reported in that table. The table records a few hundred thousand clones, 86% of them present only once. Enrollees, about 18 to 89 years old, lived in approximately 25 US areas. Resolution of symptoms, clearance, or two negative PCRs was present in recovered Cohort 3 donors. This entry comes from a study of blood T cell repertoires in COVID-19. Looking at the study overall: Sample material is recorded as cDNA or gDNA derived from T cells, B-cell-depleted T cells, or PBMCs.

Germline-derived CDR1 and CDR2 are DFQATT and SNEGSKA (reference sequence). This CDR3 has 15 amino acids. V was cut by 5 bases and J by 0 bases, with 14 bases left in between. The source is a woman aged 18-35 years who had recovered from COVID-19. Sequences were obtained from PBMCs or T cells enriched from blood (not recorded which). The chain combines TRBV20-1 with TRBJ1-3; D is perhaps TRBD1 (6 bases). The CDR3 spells CSAGGQTLSGNTIYF. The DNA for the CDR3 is TGCAGTGCTGGTGGACAGACACTCTCTGGAAACACCATATATTTT.